This T cell receptor beta chain is drawn from a study of blood T cell repertoires in COVID-19. The V end was cut by 2 bases, the J end by 5 bases, with 22 bases between. The CDR3 is 17 amino acids. Per the germline V gene, CDR1 is MGHRA and CDR2 is YSYEKL. The method was immunoSEQ multiplex PCR; TCRdb's version includes in-frame clones alone and lacks a portion of them. This repertoire shows approximately 190,000 clones, around 84% found once; its top ten account for under 4%. Specimen: PBMCs or T cells enriched from blood (not recorded which). The chain is built from TRBV4-1 and TRBJ2-7, with a tentative D call TRBD1 (5 bases). This receptor was obtained from a woman aged 30 to 39 who had been exposed to COVID-19. CDR3 in amino acids: CASSQRTLGQGWDEQYF. CDR3 nucleotides: TGCGCCAGCAGCCAACGAACATTGGGCCAGGGTTGGGACGAGCAGTACTTC.